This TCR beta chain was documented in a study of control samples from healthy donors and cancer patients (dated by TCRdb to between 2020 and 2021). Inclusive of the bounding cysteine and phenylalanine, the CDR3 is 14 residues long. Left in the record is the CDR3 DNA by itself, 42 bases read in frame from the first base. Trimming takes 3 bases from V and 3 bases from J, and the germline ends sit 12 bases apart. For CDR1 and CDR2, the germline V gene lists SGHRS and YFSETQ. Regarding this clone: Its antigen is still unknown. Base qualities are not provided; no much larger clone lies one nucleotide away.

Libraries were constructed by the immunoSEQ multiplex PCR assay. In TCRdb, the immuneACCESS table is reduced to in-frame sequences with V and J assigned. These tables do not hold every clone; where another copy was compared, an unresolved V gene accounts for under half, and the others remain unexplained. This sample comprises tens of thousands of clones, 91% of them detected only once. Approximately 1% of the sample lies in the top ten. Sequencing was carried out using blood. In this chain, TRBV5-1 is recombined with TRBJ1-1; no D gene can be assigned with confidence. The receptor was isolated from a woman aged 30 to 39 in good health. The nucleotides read TGCGCCAGCAGCTACCGGACGGCAGACACTGAAGCTTTCTTT. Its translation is CASSYRTADTEAFF.